The 8 T cell receptor beta chains in this list originate from one sample, sequenced in a study of T cells in narcolepsy (dated by TCRdb to 2017 to 2018). To prepare the library, the immunoSEQ multiplex PCR assay was applied. TCRdb limited this immuneACCESS table to in-frame rearrangements with V and J called. A share of clones is missing; checked studies link under half to unresolved V genes, and the rest is unexplained. The sample profile shows about 22,000 clones; approximately 81% of them were found once. 4% to 4.5% of the sample is in the top ten clones. The specimen sequenced was memory (CD45RA-) CD4+ T cells from blood. The label giving this sample's cell subset or site can be read as: memory T cells sorted ex vivo from peripheral blood. The receptor source for this set is a human donor in good health.

This clone was found a few times. This sequence joins TRBV6-5 and TRBJ1-2, with TRBD1 matching over 8 bases. CDR1 is MNHEY, CDR2 SVGAGI, per germline. CDR3 length equals 15 residues. V dropped 5 bases and J dropped 1; count of bases not matched to a gene: 6. The CDR3 here is CASSPGGVYNYGYTF. CDR3 bases: TGTGCCAGCAGTCCAGGGGGCGTGTATAACTATGGCTACACCTTC.

This chain uses TRBV5-4 with TRBJ2-1; no clear D gene. Germline V CDR1 and CDR2: SGHNT, YYREEE (reference sequence). The CDR3 is 13 amino acids. Deletions cut 0 bases from V and 5 bases from J, with 6 bases between. The CDR3 loop reads CASSLARNNEQFF. The CDR3 DNA sequence: TGTGCCAGCAGCTTGGCGCGAAACAATGAGCAGTTCTTC.

Comment on this clone: An end of the junction differs from the germline gene, which may be a read error. The chain recombines TRBV4-3 with TRBJ2-2; tentative D call: TRBD2 (5 bases). The CDR3 is 13 residues long. Germline V gene lookup returns CDR1 LGHNA and CDR2 YSLEER. Here the CDR3 DNA reads TGCGCCAGCAGCCAACCCCCTACCGGGGAGCTGCTTTTT. This translates into CASSQPPTGELLF.

This chain links TRBV18 with TRBJ2-1; 7 nucleotides match TRBD2. This CDR3 has 15 residues. Trimming took 3 bases from V and 5 from J; bases not matched to a gene: 7. The germline V gene has CDR1 KGHSH and CDR2 LQKENI. The CDR3: CASSPGLKGHNEQFF. The CDR3 coding sequence is TGTGCCAGCTCACCGGGACTAAAAGGTCACAATGAGCAGTTCTTC. Supplemented by reference TRBV18 and TRBJ2-1, the full variable domain reads NAGVMQNPRHLVRRRGQEARLRCSPMKGHSHVYWYRQLPEEGLKFMVYLQKENIIDESGMPKERFSAEFPKEGPSILRIQQVVRGDSAAYFCASSPGLKGHNEQFFGPGTRLTVL.

V and J are TRBV19 and TRBJ2-2, with 9 bases identical to TRBD2. The CDR3 consists of 15 residues. The V gene's germline CDR1 is LNHDA and CDR2 SQIVND (reference sequence). V lost 2 bases and J lost 5; bases outside the gene matches: 3. The CDR3 spells CASSIPGLATGELFF. CDR3 sequence (DNA): TGTGCCAGTAGTATACCGGGACTAGCTACCGGGGAGCTGTTTTTT.

This clone was counted a few times. The chain employs TRBV14 and TRBJ2-2; 9 positions match TRBD2. Losses at the gene ends were 1 base for V and 4 bases for J; bases not matched to a gene: 1. CDR3 length: 15 amino acids. Germline CDR1 reads SGHDN; CDR2 reads FVKESK. CDR3 region: CASSQAAGGTGELFF. The CDR3 coding sequence is TGTGCCAGCAGCCAAGCAGCGGGGGGCACCGGGGAGCTGTTTTTT.

This clone was found once. The chain has TRBV5-4 and TRBJ2-7, with TRBD1 matching over 7 bases. Trimming at V came to 2 bases and at J to 0 bases, leaving 2 bases not matched to a gene. There are 14 residues in the CDR3. The germline V gene has CDR1 SGHNT and CDR2 YYREEE (reference sequence). The CDR3 loop reads CASSLGTVSYEQYF. In nucleotides, the CDR3 is TGTGCCAGCAGCTTAGGGACAGTCTCCTACGAGCAGTACTTC.

This clone was counted once. The chain has TRBV19 and TRBJ1-2, with TRBD1 as a possible D gene (5 bases). Deletions cut 1 base from V and 2 bases from J, with 5 bases between. Germline V gene data show CDR1 as LNHDA and CDR2 as SQIVND (reference sequence). The CDR3 is 13 residues long. The CDR3 DNA follows: TGTGCCAGTAGTATAGGGACAAACTATGGCTACACCTTC. Translated: CASSIGTNYGYTF.